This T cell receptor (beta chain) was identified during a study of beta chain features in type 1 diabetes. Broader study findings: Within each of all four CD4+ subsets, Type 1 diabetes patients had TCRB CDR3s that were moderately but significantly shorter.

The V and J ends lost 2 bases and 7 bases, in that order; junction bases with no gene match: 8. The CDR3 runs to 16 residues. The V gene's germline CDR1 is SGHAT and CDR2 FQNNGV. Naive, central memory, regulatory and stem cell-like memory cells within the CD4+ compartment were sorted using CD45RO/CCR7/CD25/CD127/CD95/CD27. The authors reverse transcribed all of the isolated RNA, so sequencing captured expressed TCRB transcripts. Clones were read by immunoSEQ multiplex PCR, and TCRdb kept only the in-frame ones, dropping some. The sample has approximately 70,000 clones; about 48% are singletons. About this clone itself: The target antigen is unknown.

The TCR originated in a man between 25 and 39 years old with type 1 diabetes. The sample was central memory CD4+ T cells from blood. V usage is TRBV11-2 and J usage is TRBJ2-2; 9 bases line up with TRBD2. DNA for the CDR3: TGTGCCAGCAGCTTATCGGGCGGGAGGGCCGGCGGGGAGCTGTTTTTT. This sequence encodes CASSLSGGRAGGELFF.